This TCR beta chain was identified in a study of T cell repertoires in cytomegalovirus infection. Whole-study findings and limits: CMV-specific HLA-C-restricted TCR beta clonotypes dominated the ex vivo response. Summed frequency of shared TCR beta families picked out CMV carriers who also had the relevant HLA.

Each CDR3 protein gets one entry after TCRdb re-called the reads with MiXCR. The sample has about 740,000 distinct CDR3 sequences; 35% are singletons. Note on this clonotype: Its specificity is unknown.

Material: PBMCs. The receptor was derived from a human donor in good health (CMV status not recorded). Some clones in this sample may be carry-over from other donors' samples.

CDR3 residues: CASSLGFQGNTIYF. CDR3 sequence (DNA): TGTGCCAGCAGCTTAGGCTTTCAGGGAAACACCATATATTTT. V gene TRBV11-2 combines with J gene TRBJ1-3; D is undetermined. The CDR3 runs to 14 residues. Germline V CDR1 and CDR2: SGHAT, FQNNGV. The V gene lost 1 base and the J gene lost 4 bases, with 8 bases spanning the gap.